One sample yielded the 13 T cell receptor beta chains listed below, sequenced in a study of blood T cell repertoires in COVID-19. Here immunoSEQ multiplex PCR was the method, and the copy in TCRdb shows in-frame clones only, minus some. The table lists tens of thousands of clones, more than 75% of them singletons, with around 2.6% in the top ten. Specimen: peripheral blood. These receptor sequences come from an elderly woman with COVID-19, enrolled during active disease.

The chain employs TRBV3-1 (or the pseudogene TRBV3-2) and TRBJ2-7; D possibly corresponds to TRBD1 (5 bases). The CDR3 has 13 residues. CDR1 is LGHDT and CDR2 is YNNKEL in the germline V gene (reference sequence). Trimming took 4 bases from V and 8 from J, leaving 15 bases between them. The CDR3 DNA reads as TGTGCCAGCAGCCTAATAGCAGGGATCAAGCAGTACTTC. Protein: CASSLIAGIKQYF.

The chain employs TRBV5-1 and TRBJ1-4; the D is unclear. Germline assignment: CDR1 SGHRS and CDR2 YFSETQ. Trimming took off 5 bases at V and 0 bases at J, with 11 bases between the two ends. The CDR3 is 15 residues long. Here the CDR3 DNA reads TGCGCCAGCAGAATCCGGGTTGCAACTAATGAAAAACTGTTTTTT. Protein: CASRIRVATNEKLFF.

The rearrangement links TRBV2 to TRBJ2-5, with TRBD2 identical over 7 bases. The CDR3 spans 14 residues. Germline V gene data show CDR1 as SNHLY and CDR2 as FYNNEI. V was pared by 6 bases and J by 5 bases, with 9 bases of the junction left unmatched. The CDR3 bases are TGTGCCAGCAGCACCGGACTAGGAGGGGAGACCCAGTACTTC. This translates into CASSTGLGGETQYF. Full variable domain (missing parts from reference TRBV2 and TRBJ2-5): EPEVTQTPSHQVTQMGQEVILRCVPISNHLYFYWYRQILGQKVEFLVSFYNNEISEKSEIFDDQFSVERPDGSNFTLKIRSTKLEDSAMYFCASSTGLGGETQYFGPGTRLLVL.

J is TRBJ2-5 and V is TRBV2, with TRBD1 identical over 8 bases. In germline, CDR1 is SNHLY, CDR2 FYNNEI. This CDR3 is built from 14 residues. The junction had 8 bases not matched to a gene; V was cut back by 6 bases and J by 5 bases. The CDR3 is CASRAGQGLETQYF. For the CDR3, the DNA is TGTGCCAGCAGAGCCGGACAGGGTCTGGAGACCCAGTACTTC.

The chain recombines TRBV6-5 with TRBJ1-2, with 10 nucleotides matching TRBD1. This CDR3 spans 15 amino acids. V lost 5 bases to trimming and J lost 6 bases; unmatched junction nucleotides: 9. Looked up from germline, CDR1 is MNHEY and CDR2 is SVGAGI. The CDR3 nucleotides read TGTGCCAGCAGTCCCACCGGGACAGGGGACCATGGCTACACCTTC. Translation: CASSPTGTGDHGYTF.

This clone was counted once. This rearrangement joins TRBV21-1 to TRBJ1-1; the table's D call, TRBD1, has no DNA check behind it. TRBV21-1 is shown as a pseudogene. The CDR3 covers 14 residues. CDR3 region: CASTGQVLNTEAFF. The CDR3, as DNA: TGTGCCAGCACCGGACAGGTTCTGAACACTGAAGCTTTCTTT.

The chain is built from TRBV7-8 and TRBJ1-2; no clear D gene. V lost 4 bases to trimming and J lost 4 bases, with 10 bases between them. This CDR3 contains 13 residues. The germline V gene encodes CDR1 SGHVS and CDR2 FQNEAQ. In DNA form, the CDR3 reads TGTGCCAGCAGCTCAGTAAACGCCTATGGCTACACCTTC. Its translation is CASSSVNAYGYTF.

The CDR3 DNA follows: TGCGCCAGCAGCTTCCCAGGGGCGCGGGAGAATGAGCAGTTCTTC. As protein: CASSFPGARENEQFF. This chain uses TRBV5-1 with TRBJ2-1; tentative D call: TRBD2 (7 bases). The CDR3 has 15 residues. Germline V gene lookup returns CDR1 SGHRS and CDR2 YFSETQ. Between the trimmed V and J ends, which lost 2 bases and 7 bases, there was a span of 16 bases.

This rearrangement joins TRBV7-8 to TRBJ2-7; D is perhaps TRBD2 (5 bases). The CDR3 runs 15 residues. The germline CDR1 and CDR2 sequences are SGHVS and FQNEAQ. Trimming removed 4 bases from V and 2 bases from J, with 15 bases in between. In nucleotides, the CDR3 is TGTGCCAGCAGCTCCCGGGAAAGAGGGCCCTACGAGCAGTACTTC. This codes for CASSSRERGPYEQYF.

The chain is built from TRBV27 and TRBJ1-1, with D maybe TRBD1 (5 bases). Trimming removed 0 bases from V and 6 bases from J, with 17 bases in between. The CDR3 is 16 residues long. The V gene's germline CDR1 is MNHEY and CDR2 SMNVEV (reference sequence). CDR3 DNA: TGTGCCAGCAGTTTATCGGGGGGAGGGGTATACTCTGAAGCTTTCTTT. It encodes CASSLSGGGVYSEAFF.

This clone was picked up a small number of times. The chain couples TRBV27 to TRBJ1-2, with 10 bases matching TRBD1. Germline V gene sequence: CDR1 MNHEY, CDR2 SMNVEV (reference sequence). There are 15 residues in the CDR3. V shed 5 bases and J 2 bases; nucleotides not matched to a gene: 5. The CDR3 here is CASSTRDRGNYGYTF. CDR3 coding DNA: TGTGCCAGCAGTACCCGGGACAGGGGAAACTATGGCTACACCTTC.

In its sample, this clone was seen a few times. The V call is TRBV19, the J call TRBJ1-1; 11 bases line up with TRBD1. V lost 3 bases and J lost 0; bases outside the gene matches: 6. The CDR3 is made up of 17 amino acids. Germline CDR1 LNHDA, CDR2 SQIVND (reference sequence). CDR3 nucleotides: TGTGCCAGTAGTATCGGGACAGGGGGGACCATGAACACTGAAGCTTTCTTT. Protein product: CASSIGTGGTMNTEAFF.

V gene TRBV5-4 combines with J gene TRBJ2-7, with unresolved D. The CDR3 is 13 amino acids. V dropped 5 bases and J dropped 5 bases, with 14 bases sitting between them. The germline gives CDR1 SGHNT, CDR2 YYREEE (reference sequence). The CDR3 region is CASRIPGVNEQYF. CDR3 coding DNA: TGTGCCAGCAGGATACCAGGTGTTAACGAGCAGTACTTC.